The rows below give T cell receptor beta chains drawn from one sample of a study of cytomegalovirus exposure and HLA in healthy donors. Generated by immunoSEQ multiplex PCR, the TCRdb table keeps only in-frame clones and is missing some. This sample has about 180,000 clones, with about 69% found just once. The material sequenced was PBMCs. Receptors were obtained from a human donor in good health. CDR3s include the opening cysteine and the closing phenylalanine or tryptophan. A D gene is named only where the DNA matches it firmly. A row's size may be missing; if present it is once, few, many or a size class.

J: TRBJ2-7; size: NA; V: TRBV11-2; D: NA; CDR3: CASSLGASYEQYF; DNA: TGTGCCAGCAGCTTAGGAGCATCCTACGAGCAGTACTTC
J: TRBJ2-3; size: NA; V: TRBV5-1; D: NA; CDR3: CASSLGGRGDTQYF; DNA: TGCGCCAGCAGCTTAGGGGGTCGTGGAGATACGCAGTATTTT
J: TRBJ1-4; size: once; V: TRBV7-2; D: TRBD1; CDR3: CASSTDRGVGEKLFF; DNA: TGTGCCAGCAGCACCGACAGGGGAGTGGGAGAAAAACTGTTTTTT
J: TRBJ2-1; size: NA; V: TRBV7-3; D: NA; CDR3: CASSPELGREQFF; DNA: TGTGCCAGCAGCCCCGAACTAGGTAGGGAGCAGTTCTTC
J: TRBJ1-3; size: NA; V: TRBV7-6; D: NA; CDR3: CASSLDVRGYAGNTIYF; DNA: TGTGCCAGCAGCTTAGATGTGCGGGGTTATGCTGGAAACACCATATATTTT
J: TRBJ2-3; size: NA; V: TRBV5-1; D: TRBD2; CDR3: CASSLDGSGGADTQYF; DNA: TGCGCCAGCAGCTTGGATGGTAGCGGGGGGGCAGATACGCAGTATTTT
J: TRBJ2-1; size: few; V: TRBV6-6; D: NA; CDR3: CASGGSGLDYNEQFF; DNA: TGTGCCAGCGGGGGGTCGGGGTTGGACTACAATGAGCAGTTCTTC
J: TRBJ2-6; size: NA; V: TRBV6-4; D: NA; CDR3: CASSTSRTPVRGANVLTF; DNA: TGTGCCAGCAGTACGTCCCGGACTCCCGTCCGTGGGGCCAACGTCCTGACTTTC
J: TRBJ2-2; size: NA; V: TRBV9; D: TRBD2; CDR3: CASSPGLAGGAGELFF; DNA: TGTGCCAGCAGCCCTGGACTAGCGGGGGGGGCTGGGGAGCTGTTTTTT
J: TRBJ1-1; size: once; V: TRBV20-1; D: NA; CDR3: CLGAGASEAFF; DNA: TGCCTAGGGGCGGGGGCCTCTGAAGCTTTCTTT
J: TRBJ2-1; size: NA; V: TRBV10-3; D: NA; CDR3: CAISEPEQVYNEQFF; DNA: TGTGCCATCAGTGAGCCTGAACAGGTCTACAATGAGCAGTTCTTC
J: TRBJ1-2; size: few; V: TRBV19; D: NA; CDR3: CASRRSDGFSVDTF; DNA: TGTGCCAGTAGGCGGAGCGACGGCTTTTCAGTGGACACCTTC
J: TRBJ1-1; size: few; V: TRBV7-8; D: NA; CDR3: CASSLIRRRLPTEAFF; DNA: TGTGCCAGCAGCTTAATTAGGAGGCGGCTGCCCACTGAAGCTTTCTTT
J: TRBJ1-4; size: NA; V: TRBV7-9; D: NA; CDR3: CASSPLVTAPDEKLFF; DNA: TGTGCCAGCAGCCCATTGGTGACAGCTCCGGATGAAAAACTGTTTTTT
J: TRBJ1-2; size: once; V: TRBV6-5; D: NA; CDR3: CASSSTTGSNYGYTF; DNA: TGTGCCAGCAGCTCAACTACAGGGAGTAACTATGGCTACACCTTC